This is a list of T cell receptor beta chains from one sample in a study of monozygotic twins with inflammatory bowel disease. Reprocessing the 5' RACE reads, TCRdb reports a single entry for every CDR3 protein and omits DNA. This listing includes fewer than 150,000 distinct CDR3 sequences. The material sequenced was blood. The receptors derive from a human donor with ulcerative colitis or Crohn's disease, or a healthy co-twin of an affected twin (not recorded which). CDR3s include the opening cysteine and the closing phenylalanine or tryptophan. The order of the fields is CDR3 protein, V gene, J gene.

CDR3 protein: CASSQEKFNRGRSTGELFF
V gene: TRBV4-3
J gene: TRBJ2-2

CDR3 protein: CAISDATRGRETQYF
V gene: TRBV10-3
J gene: TRBJ2-5

CDR3 protein: CASSTQDPTYEQYF
V gene: TRBV5-1
J gene: TRBJ2-7

CDR3 protein: CASSMGQGGREQYF
V gene: TRBV5-6
J gene: TRBJ2-7

CDR3 protein: CASSLLAGAAKNIQYF
V gene: TRBV7-9
J gene: TRBJ2-4

CDR3 protein: CASSQDWSSYDQETQYF
V gene: TRBV4-3
J gene: TRBJ2-5

CDR3 protein: CASSQADRGGWNEQYF
V gene: TRBV23-1
J gene: TRBJ2-7

CDR3 protein: CASRKGGRLNTEAFF
V gene: TRBV6-1
J gene: TRBJ1-1

CDR3 protein: CSARDPEMGGETQYF
V gene: TRBV20-1
J gene: TRBJ2-5

CDR3 protein: CASSVQAGTGNYEQYF
V gene: TRBV9
J gene: TRBJ2-7

CDR3 protein: CASSFVRGTTEAFF
V gene: TRBV7-2
J gene: TRBJ1-1

CDR3 protein: CASRSGHYGYTF
V gene: TRBV12-3/TRBV12-4
J gene: TRBJ1-2

CDR3 protein: CASTPGTSGEKLFF
V gene: TRBV5-1
J gene: TRBJ1-4

CDR3 protein: CASSYSPVSYEQYF
V gene: TRBV6-5
J gene: TRBJ2-7

CDR3 protein: CASSLASAGGEAFF
V gene: TRBV5-1
J gene: TRBJ1-1

CDR3 protein: CASSEAWTGGYSEQFF
V gene: TRBV6-1
J gene: TRBJ2-1

CDR3 protein: CASSPDSHTGELFF
V gene: TRBV5-4
J gene: TRBJ2-2